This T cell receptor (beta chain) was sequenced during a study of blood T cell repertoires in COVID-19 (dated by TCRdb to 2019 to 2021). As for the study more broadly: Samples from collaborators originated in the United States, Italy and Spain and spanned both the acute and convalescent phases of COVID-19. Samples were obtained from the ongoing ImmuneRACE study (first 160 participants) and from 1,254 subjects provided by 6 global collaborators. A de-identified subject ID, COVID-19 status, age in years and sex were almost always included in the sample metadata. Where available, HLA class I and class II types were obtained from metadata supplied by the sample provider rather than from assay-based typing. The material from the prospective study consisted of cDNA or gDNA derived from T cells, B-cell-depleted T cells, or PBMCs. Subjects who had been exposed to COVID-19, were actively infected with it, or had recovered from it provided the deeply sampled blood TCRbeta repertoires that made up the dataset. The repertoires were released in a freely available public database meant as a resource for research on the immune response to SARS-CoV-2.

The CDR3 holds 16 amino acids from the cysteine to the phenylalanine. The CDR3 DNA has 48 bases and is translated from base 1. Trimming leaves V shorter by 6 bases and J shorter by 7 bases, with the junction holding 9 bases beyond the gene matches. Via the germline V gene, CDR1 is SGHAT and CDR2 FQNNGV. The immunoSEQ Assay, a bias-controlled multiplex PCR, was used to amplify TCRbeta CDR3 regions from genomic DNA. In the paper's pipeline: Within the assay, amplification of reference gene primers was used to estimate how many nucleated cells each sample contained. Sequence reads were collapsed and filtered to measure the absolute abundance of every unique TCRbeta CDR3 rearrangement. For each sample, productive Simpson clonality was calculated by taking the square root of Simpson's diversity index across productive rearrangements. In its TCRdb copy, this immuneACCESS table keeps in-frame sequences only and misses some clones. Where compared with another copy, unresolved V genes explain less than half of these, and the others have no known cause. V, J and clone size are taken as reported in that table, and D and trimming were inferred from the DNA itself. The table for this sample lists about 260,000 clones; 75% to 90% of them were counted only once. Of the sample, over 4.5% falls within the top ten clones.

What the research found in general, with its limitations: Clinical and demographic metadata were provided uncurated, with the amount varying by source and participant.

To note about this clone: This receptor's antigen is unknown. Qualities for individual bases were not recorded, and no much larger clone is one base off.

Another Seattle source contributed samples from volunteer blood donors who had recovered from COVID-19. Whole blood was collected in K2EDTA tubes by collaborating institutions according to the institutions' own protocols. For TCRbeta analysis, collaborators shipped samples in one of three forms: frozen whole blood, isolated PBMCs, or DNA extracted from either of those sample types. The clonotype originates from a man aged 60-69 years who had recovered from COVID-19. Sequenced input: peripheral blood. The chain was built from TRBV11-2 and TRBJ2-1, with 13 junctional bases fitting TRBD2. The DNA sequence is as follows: TGTGCCAGCAGACTAGCGGGGGGGACACGGGGGAATGAGCAGTTCTTC. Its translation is CASRLAGGTRGNEQFF.